The 29 T cell receptor beta chains in this list originate from one sample, sequenced in a study of identical twins. TCRdb recomputed calls from the 5' RACE reads with MiXCR, one row per CDR3 protein. The table has 200,000 to 250,000 distinct CDR3 sequences, about 6.7% seen once; the top ten hold about 14%. These data also featured in a second study, about T cells expressing NK-cell markers.

Input material: CD8+ T cells sorted from blood. The receptors were sampled from a woman aged 18-29 years in good health.

In this sample, this clonotype turned up a few times. This chain uses TRBV20-1 with TRBJ2-7; D remains ambiguous. Germline CDR1 is DFQATT and CDR2 is SNEGSKA (reference sequence). CDR3 length: 13 amino acids. V lost 0 bases and J lost 3, with 9 bases in between. The CDR3 DNA follows: TGCAGTGCTAGAGAGGCCCTCCGCTACGAGCAGTACTTC. Its protein is CSAREALRYEQYF.

This sequence joins TRBV12-5 and TRBJ2-1; TRBD2 agrees at 9 bases. Germline CDR1 LGHNT, CDR2 FRNRAP. Germline trimming cut 6 bases from V and 4 bases from J; bases unmatched to any gene: 22. The CDR3 is made up of 20 amino acids. CDR3: CASGLTDRAVAGASYNEQFF. DNA for the CDR3: TGTGCTAGTGGCCTTACCGACAGGGCGGTAGCGGGAGCGTCATACAATGAGCAGTTCTTC.

This clonotype was observed at least ten times. V and J are TRBV10-3 and TRBJ2-3; D tentatively fits TRBD1 or TRBD2 (5 bases each). Germline V lookup: CDR1 ENHRY, CDR2 SYGVKD. Trimming took 3 bases from V and 0 from J, leaving 10 bases between them. The CDR3 has 15 amino acids. The CDR3 DNA sequence: TGTGCCATCAGTGACTCGGGGCCTAGCACAGATACGCAGTATTTT. Its protein is CAISDSGPSTDTQYF.

This clonotype turned up a few times. The chain recombines TRBV4-3 with TRBJ2-7; perhaps D is TRBD1 or TRBD2 (5 bases each). Trimming pared 1 base from V and 2 bases from J, leaving 12 bases between. This CDR3 region has 15 residues. Germline V gene sequence: CDR1 LGHNA, CDR2 YSLEER. CDR3 loop: CASSQGEGLPYEQYF. The CDR3 DNA is TGCGCCAGCAGCCAAGGTGAGGGGCTGCCCTACGAGCAGTACTTC.

This clonotype was detected many times. The rearrangement links TRBV7-9 to TRBJ2-7; D is perhaps TRBD1 or TRBD2 (5 bases each). The V and J ends lost 5 bases and 2 bases respectively, with 13 bases between them. The CDR3 runs 14 residues. CDR1 and CDR2 (germline): SEHNR, FQNEAQ (reference sequence). CDR3 in amino acids: CASSPGTLTYEQYF. The DNA of the CDR3 is TGTGCCAGCAGCCCCGGGACCCTGACCTACGAGCAGTACTTC. The full variable domain, rest sourced from reference TRBV7-9 and TRBJ2-7, is DTGVSQNPRHKITKRGQNVTFRCDPISEHNRLYWYRQTLGQGPEFLTYFQNEAQLEKSRLLSDRFSAERPKGSFSTLEIQRTEQGDSAMYLCASSPGTLTYEQYFGPGTRLTVT.

Many counts were recorded for this clonotype. This sequence joins TRBV3-1 and TRBJ1-6, with a tentative D call TRBD1 (5 bases). There are 16 residues in the CDR3. The V and J ends lost 3 bases and 10 bases respectively, with 19 bases between them. CDR1 and CDR2 (germline): LGHDT, YNNKEL (reference sequence). The CDR3: CASSHIRSGDESPLHF. In DNA form, the CDR3 reads TGTGCCAGCAGCCATATCCGTTCCGGGGACGAATCACCCCTCCACTTT.

The chain joins TRBV5-1 to TRBJ2-7, with D hard to call. CDR3 length: 17 amino acids. V lost 1 base and J lost 0, with 17 bases in between. CDR1 SGHRS and CDR2 YFSETQ come from the germline V gene. The CDR3 is CASSLRGPVENSYEQYF. CDR3 DNA: TGCGCCAGCAGCTTGAGAGGCCCTGTTGAAAACTCCTACGAGCAGTACTTC.

V gene TRBV5-6 combines with J gene TRBJ2-7; D call uncertain. Germline CDR1 SGHDT, CDR2 YYEEEE. The CDR3 sequence is 15 residues long. V lost 0 bases, J lost 7 bases, and 17 bases lay in between. CDR3 DNA sequence: TGTGCCAGCAGCTTGGCCGTCCGATCCCTATATGAGCAGTACTTC. Translating gives CASSLAVRSLYEQYF.

The gene calls are TRBV10-2 and TRBJ2-3; D is undetermined. Per the germline V gene, CDR1 is WSHSY and CDR2 is SAAADI. CDR3 size: 16 residues. Trimming took off 6 bases at V and 0 bases at J, with 16 bases between the two ends. The CDR3 nucleotides are TGCGCCAGCAGCCGACCTGTTTCCCCGAGCACAGATACGCAGTATTTT. It translates to CASSRPVSPSTDTQYF.

This clonotype was observed at least ten times. V is TRBV4-2 and J is TRBJ2-7; possible D gene TRBD2, 7 bases. This CDR3 is 15 amino acids long. In germline, CDR1 is LGHNA, CDR2 YNFKEQ. With 0 bases removed from V and 3 bases from J, the gap between germline ends came to 12 bases. In DNA, the CDR3 is TGTGCCAGCAGCCAAGAAGGGGGGGAATACTACGAGCAGTACTTC. It specifies CASSQEGGEYYEQYF.

The chain links TRBV7-6 to TRBJ2-1, with 7 bases that match TRBD1. The CDR3 has 15 residues. Trimming cost V 8 bases and J 0 bases; bases outside gene matches: 7. CDR1 and CDR2 (germline): SGHVS, FNYEAQ. The CDR3 loop reads CASGLGGSSYNEQFF. CDR3 bases: TGTGCCAGCGGGTTAGGGGGCAGCTCCTACAATGAGCAGTTCTTC.

This clonotype was observed many times. The chain carries TRBV9 and TRBJ2-5; D uncertain. The V gene lost 3 bases and the J gene lost 5 bases, with 11 bases spanning the gap. The CDR3 has 13 amino acids. CDR1 and CDR2 from the germline V gene are SGDLS and YYNGEE. The CDR3 loop is CASSGVLSETQYF. In DNA, the CDR3 is TGTGCCAGCAGCGGGGTATTGTCGGAGACCCAGTACTTC.

This clonotype was recorded many times. This chain joins TRBV10-3 and TRBJ2-7; the match to TRBD1 covers 9 bases. This CDR3 is 14 amino acids long. The V and J ends lost 2 bases and 4 bases, in that order; junction bases with no gene match: 3. CDR1 and CDR2 (germline): ENHRY, SYGVKD. The CDR3 region is CAISEPDRGYEQYF. CDR3 sequence (DNA): TGTGCCATCAGTGAGCCGGACAGGGGTTACGAGCAGTACTTC.

In this sample, this clonotype turned up a few times. The chain recombines TRBV7-6 with TRBJ2-7; a weak D match, TRBD1 (6 bases). The CDR3 has 14 amino acids. V lost 5 bases and J 4 bases, leaving 15 bases between the germline ends. CDR1 and CDR2 from the germline V gene are SGHVS and FNYEAQ. CDR3 nucleotides: TGTGCCAGCAGCCCCCGGGACAAGAATTACGAGCAGTACTTC. Residues: CASSPRDKNYEQYF.

This clonotype was picked up a small number of times. The chain couples TRBV9 to TRBJ2-1, with D tentatively TRBD2 (7 bases). The germline V and J ends were trimmed by 4 bases and 3 bases, with 20 bases remaining between them. CDR1 and CDR2 (germline): SGDLS, YYNGEE. This CDR3 comprises 17 residues. This chain's CDR3 is CASSPRGGETLYNEQFF. The CDR3 nucleotides are TGTGCCAGCAGCCCCAGGGGAGGGGAGACTCTCTACAATGAGCAGTTCTTC.

This chain joins TRBV27 and TRBJ2-1; 12 bases line up with TRBD2. CDR3 size: 17 residues. Germline V gene sequence: CDR1 MNHEY, CDR2 SMNVEV (reference sequence). Losses at the gene ends were 5 bases for V and 3 bases for J; bases not matched to a gene: 8. CDR3 loop: CASSPYTSGGIYNEQFF. CDR3 nucleotide sequence: TGTGCCAGCAGTCCCTATACTAGCGGGGGGATCTACAATGAGCAGTTCTTC.

The CDR3 protein is CASSRREAEAFF. The CDR3 DNA sequence: TGTGCCAGCAGTCGCAGGGAGGCGGAAGCTTTCTTT. The V and J genes are TRBV12-3 or TRBV12-4 and TRBJ1-1, with D possibly being TRBD1 (5 bases). The CDR3 is 12 amino acids. Trimming removed 5 bases at V and 8 bases at J, with 12 bases between.

This clonotype occurred many times. The V call is TRBV5-1, the J call TRBJ1-2; D is undetermined. The CDR3 runs to 16 residues. The germline gives CDR1 SGHRS, CDR2 YFSETQ. Trimming took off 0 bases at V and 4 bases at J, with 16 bases between the two ends. The CDR3 DNA reads as TGCGCCAGCAGCTTGGATGTGGGCTCCCCCCCCTATGGCTACACCTTC. Translating gives CASSLDVGSPPYGYTF.

V usage is TRBV6-1 and J usage is TRBJ1-1; 7 nucleotides align to TRBD1. Unmatched junction bases numbered 12, after V lost 5 bases and J lost 0 bases. The CDR3 contains 17 residues. Germline V lookup: CDR1 MNHNS, CDR2 SASEGT. CDR3 nucleotide sequence: TGTGCCAGCAGTCGCGATACGGCTCAGGGGGTGAACACTGAAGCTTTCTTT. This translates into CASSRDTAQGVNTEAFF.

The V and J genes are TRBV19 and TRBJ2-1; 9 bases line up with TRBD2. The germline gives CDR1 LNHDA, CDR2 SQIVND (reference sequence). This CDR3 region has 16 residues. The V segment lost 7 bases and the J segment 4 bases; nucleotides outside the gene matches: 11. CDR3 nucleotide sequence: TGTGCCAGTACTGGGGGGTCTAGCGGGACATACAATGAGCAGTTCTTC. This encodes CASTGGSSGTYNEQFF.

V usage is TRBV27 and J usage is TRBJ2-1; D is possibly TRBD1 (6 bases). The V end lost 6 bases, the J end lost 8 bases, and 20 bases lay between the germline ends. Germline assignment: CDR1 MNHEY and CDR2 SMNVEV (reference sequence). CDR3 length: 15 residues. CDR3 coding DNA: TGTGCCAGCAGGTCGTACCAAACAGGGTGGCATGAGCAGTTCTTC. It specifies CASRSYQTGWHEQFF.

This chain links TRBV5-1 with TRBJ2-6, with unresolved D. The CDR3 is 19 amino acids. Trimming left V 4 bases short and J 0 bases short, with 20 bases between. Germline V gene lookup returns CDR1 SGHRS and CDR2 YFSETQ. The CDR3 region is CASSTTDDPWVSGANVLTF. The DNA for the CDR3 is TGCGCCAGCAGCACGACGGACGACCCGTGGGTCTCTGGGGCCAACGTCCTGACTTTC.

This clonotype has a handful of counts. The chain is built from TRBV4-3 and TRBJ2-7, with 9 bases identical to TRBD1. V was pared by 2 bases and J by 5 bases, with 7 bases of the junction left unmatched. CDR1 and CDR2 (germline): LGHNA, YSLEER. The length of the CDR3 is 15 residues. CDR3 amino acids: CASSQSWDRVDEQYF. The CDR3 DNA follows: TGCGCCAGCAGCCAATCCTGGGACAGGGTCGACGAGCAGTACTTC.

Only a few counts were recorded for this clonotype. CDR3 nucleotide sequence: TGTGCCAGCAGTTACGGGGCGGGAATGAAAGAGACCCAGTACTTC. Encoded protein: CASSYGAGMKETQYF. The chain recombines TRBV6-5 with TRBJ2-5, with D possibly being TRBD2 (6 bases). The CDR3 consists of 15 residues. Trimming stripped 2 bases from V and 3 bases from J, with 13 bases between. Germline V gene data show CDR1 as MNHEY and CDR2 as SVGAGI.

This clonotype was seen a handful of times. V usage is TRBV9 and J usage is TRBJ2-1; D gene unclear. Trimming took 3 bases from V and 0 from J, leaving 16 bases between them. The CDR3 runs to 17 residues. The germline V gene encodes CDR1 SGDLS and CDR2 YYNGEE. The CDR3 bases are TGTGCCAGCAGCGCCAGTGGGTGGGCAGGCTCCTACAATGAGCAGTTCTTC. Its translation: CASSASGWAGSYNEQFF. Full variable domain (outside the CDR3, taken from reference TRBV9 and TRBJ2-1): DSGVTQTPKHLITATGQRVTLRCSPRSGDLSVYWYQQSLDQGLQFLIQYYNGEERAKGNILERFSAQQFPDLHSELNLSSLELGDSALYFCASSASGWAGSYNEQFFGPGTRLTVL.

This clonotype came up a few times. The chain is built from TRBV4-1 and TRBJ2-1; maybe TRBD2 (5 bases). The germline CDR1 and CDR2 sequences are MGHRA and YSYEKL. This CDR3 comprises 12 residues. V lost 0 bases, J lost 8 bases, and 5 bases lay in between. The CDR3 coding sequence is TGCGCCAGCAGCCAAGAGAGGGATGAGCAGTTCTTC. This codes for CASSQERDEQFF.

This clonotype was observed a handful of times. The chain employs TRBV4-1 and TRBJ2-2; D is perhaps TRBD2 (6 bases). This CDR3 contains 14 residues. V lost 0 bases and J lost 8, with 10 bases in between. CDR1 is MGHRA, CDR2 YSYEKL, per germline. DNA for the CDR3: TGCGCCAGCAGCCAAGAAGGAGGGGCGGGGGAGCTGTTTTTT. Translating gives CASSQEGGAGELFF.

The chain uses TRBV15 and TRBJ1-5, with D possibly TRBD1 on 6 matching bases. Looked up from germline, CDR1 is LNHNV and CDR2 is YYDKDF (reference sequence). Trimming removed 1 base from V and 7 bases from J, with 11 bases in between. The CDR3 covers 14 residues. The CDR3 bases are TGTGCCACCAGCAGAGGCAGGGGCGAACAGCCCCAGCATTTT. It is translated as CATSRGRGEQPQHF.

The chain is built from TRBV11-2 and TRBJ2-1, with D possibly TRBD1 on 6 matching bases. Trimming removed 5 bases from V and 4 bases from J, with 21 bases in between. Germline V gene lookup returns CDR1 SGHAT and CDR2 FQNNGV. This CDR3 is 17 amino acids long. The CDR3, as DNA: TGTGCCAGCAGCCGTCACCCCCCGGACAGAGTTTACAATGAGCAGTTCTTC. This codes for CASSRHPPDRVYNEQFF.